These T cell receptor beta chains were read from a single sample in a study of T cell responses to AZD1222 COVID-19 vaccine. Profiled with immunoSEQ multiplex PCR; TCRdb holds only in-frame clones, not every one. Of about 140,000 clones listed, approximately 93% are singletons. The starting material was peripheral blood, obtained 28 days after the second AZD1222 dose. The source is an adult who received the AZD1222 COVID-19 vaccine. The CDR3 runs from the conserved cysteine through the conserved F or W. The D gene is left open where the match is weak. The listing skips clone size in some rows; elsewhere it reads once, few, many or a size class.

TGTGCCAGCAGGGGGATTTCTGGGGCCAACGTCCTGACTTTC | CASRGISGANVLTF | . | . | TRBJ2-6 | TRBV27
TGTGCCAGCAGCCAAAGCGGGGGGGAGTACGAGCAGTACTTC | CASSQSGGEYEQYF | TRBD2 | . | TRBJ2-7 | TRBV3-1/TRBV3-2
TGTGCCAGCAGCTTAGCGGGGGGGCAAGAGACCCAGTACTTC | CASSLAGGQETQYF | TRBD2 | once | TRBJ2-5 | TRBV7-9
TGTGCCAGCAGCCCAAGTAAGGGCTTGGCTTTCTTT | CASSPSKGLAFF | . | . | TRBJ1-1 | TRBV3-1/TRBV3-2
TGTGCCAGCAGCCCCGTTATGGGGGACAATGAGCAGTTCTTC | CASSPVMGDNEQFF | . | . | TRBJ2-1 | TRBV7-2
TGTGCCAGCAGCCAACCCCCGGCTAATGGGGAACTAGCGGGAGGAGGGTACAATGAGCAGTTCTTC | CASSQPPANGELAGGGYNEQFF | TRBD2 | . | TRBJ2-1 | TRBV4-2
TGTGCCAGCAGCAAGGAGGGGGCGCATAATGAAAAACTGTTTTTT | CASSKEGAHNEKLFF | TRBD1 | . | TRBJ1-4 | TRBV6-5
TGTGCCAGCAGTCCCGACAGGATCCAGCCCCAGCATTTT | CASSPDRIQPQHF | . | . | TRBJ1-5 | TRBV28
TGTGCCAGCAGTGAAGCTAGAGCCTACGAGCAGTACTTC | CASSEARAYEQYF | . | . | TRBJ2-7 | TRBV2
TGTGCCAGCAGCCCCGAGCGGACAGGGCGGGGTGGCTACACCTTC | CASSPERTGRGGYTF | TRBD1 | . | TRBJ1-2 | TRBV7-3
TGTGCCAGCGGGACAGGGCCCTACGAGCAGTACTTC | CASGTGPYEQYF | TRBD1 | once | TRBJ2-7 | TRBV28
TGTGCCAGCCAGCTCCTCAACAGCAATCAGCCCCAGCATTTT | CASQLLNSNQPQHF | . | . | TRBJ1-5 | TRBV5-6
TGTGCTAGTGGTTTCGGAGTAGGGGAAATCTATGAGCAGTTCTTC | CASGFGVGEIYEQFF | . | . | TRBJ2-1 | TRBV12-5
TGTGCCACCGGGGGGACAGACAATGAAAAACTGTTTTTT | CATGGTDNEKLFF | TRBD1 | . | TRBJ1-4 | TRBV6-4
TGTGCCAGCAGCCCGGGGGAAGGGACCCAGTACTTC | CASSPGEGTQYF | . | once | TRBJ2-5 | TRBV11-2
TGCAGTGCTAGTCAGTACAGGGTTAACACAGATACGCAGTATTTT | CSASQYRVNTDTQYF | . | . | TRBJ2-3 | TRBV20-1
TGCGCCAGCAGCTTGGCCTCTAGCGGGGGGCACTACAATGAGCAGTTCTTC | CASSLASSGGHYNEQFF | TRBD2 | . | TRBJ2-1 | TRBV5-1
TGTGCCAGCAGTTTTCCCCCGGGACAGGGGGGTGATGGCTACACCTTC | CASSFPPGQGGDGYTF | TRBD1 | few | TRBJ1-2 | TRBV13
TGTGCCAGCAGCTTAGTTAAGGACAGGGGTTACGAGCAGTACTTC | CASSLVKDRGYEQYF | TRBD1 | . | TRBJ2-7 | TRBV7-9
TGCGCCAGCAGCCAAGAACCCACGGCCGCGCGAGGAAACACCATATATTTT | CASSQEPTAARGNTIYF | . | . | TRBJ1-3 | TRBV4-1
TGTGCCAGCAGCTTGCGCTGGGCAGGGGGATTCTACGAGCAGTACTTC | CASSLRWAGGFYEQYF | TRBD1 | . | TRBJ2-7 | TRBV5-5
TGTGCCAGCAGCTTGGAAAGCGGGAGCTACAATGAGCAGTTCTTC | CASSLESGSYNEQFF | TRBD2 | . | TRBJ2-1 | TRBV5-4
TGCGCCAGCAGCTTGGCCCCCAACCTCGGAGCTAACTATGGCTACACCTTC | CASSLAPNLGANYGYTF | . | . | TRBJ1-2 | TRBV5-1
TGTGCCAGCAGTTACGAACCGGGACTAGTGGTCCATGAGCAGTTCTTC | CASSYEPGLVVHEQFF | TRBD2 | . | TRBJ2-1 | TRBV6-2/TRBV6-3
TGTGCCAGCAGTTACGAGGGGATGAACACTGAAGCTTTCTTT | CASSYEGMNTEAFF | . | . | TRBJ1-1 | TRBV6-6
TGTGCCAGCAGCTTAGCGACCTACGAGCAGTACTTC | CASSLATYEQYF | . | . | TRBJ2-7 | TRBV7-8
TGCGCCAGCAGCCCCACCGGAGAGCCAAGCTCCTACAATGAGCAGTTCTTC | CASSPTGEPSSYNEQFF | . | . | TRBJ2-1 | TRBV5-1
TGTGCCAGCAGAGGGGGATGGGGAGGCAAAAACATTCAGTACTTC | CASRGGWGGKNIQYF | . | . | TRBJ2-4 | TRBV6-5
TGTGCCAGCAGCTCTTGGACAGAGAGTAACTATGGCTACACCTTC | CASSSWTESNYGYTF | . | . | TRBJ1-2 | TRBV7-8
TGTGCCAGCAGTGACAGGCTAGCGGGATTGCTTGCGCAGTATTTT | CASSDRLAGLLAQYF | TRBD2 | . | TRBJ2-3 | TRBV2
TGTGCCAGCAGCACCGCACCTACAGGGCCAAATGGTTCACCCCTCCACTTT | CASSTAPTGPNGSPLHF | . | . | TRBJ1-6 | TRBV7-9
TGTGCCAGCAGCTTGGCCGGGAGGGAGGTGGCTGAAGCTTTCTTT | CASSLAGREVAEAFF | . | . | TRBJ1-1 | TRBV5-6
TGTGCCAGCAGCTTATCCTATCAGCCCCAGCATTTT | CASSLSYQPQHF | . | . | TRBJ1-5 | TRBV7-9
TGTGCCAGTAAAGCGGGGGGCACAGATACGCAGTATTTT | CASKAGGTDTQYF | TRBD2 | . | TRBJ2-3 | TRBV3-1/TRBV3-2
TGTGCCAGCAGCTTAGCAAGGCCCGGAGGCGGCTATGGCTACACCTTC | CASSLARPGGGYGYTF | . | . | TRBJ1-2 | TRBV13